This passage covers 16 T cell receptor beta chains from one sample sequenced in a study of identical twins. MiXCR was run by TCRdb on the 5' RACE reads, yielding one entry per CDR3 protein. The data show 200,000 to 250,000 distinct CDR3 sequences, roughly 7.5% seen once. These same records also appear under a second study, on yellow fever vaccine responses in identical twins.

The material sequenced was memory (CD45RO+) T cells sorted from blood. These receptors originate from a woman aged 18-29 years in good health.

The rearrangement uses TRBV2 and TRBJ2-2, with TRBD2 as a possible D gene (6 bases). CDR3 length: 15 residues. Per germline, CDR1 SNHLY and CDR2 FYNNEI. Trimming left V 3 bases short and J 8 bases short, with 16 bases between. The CDR3 nucleotides are TGTGCCAGCAGTGATATTCGGAGGGGAGAAGGGGAGCTGTTTTTT. Translating it yields CASSDIRRGEGELFF. The whole variable domain, filled in from reference TRBV2 and TRBJ2-2, reads EPEVTQTPSHQVTQMGQEVILRCVPISNHLYFYWYRQILGQKVEFLVSFYNNEISEKSEIFDDQFSVERPDGSNFTLKIRSTKLEDSAMYFCASSDIRRGEGELFFGEGSRLTVL.

At least ten counts were recorded for this clonotype. V is TRBV7-9 and J is TRBJ1-5; perhaps TRBD1 as D (6 bases). This CDR3 is built from 13 residues. The germline CDR1 and CDR2 sequences are SEHNR and FQNEAQ (reference sequence). Trimming stripped 5 bases from V and 11 bases from J, with 16 bases between. As DNA, the CDR3 is TGTGCCAGCAGCCCCGGTGGGGGGCGGGCCCAGCATTTT. Translating gives CASSPGGGRAQHF.

The rearrangement links TRBV28 to TRBJ1-2, with a possible D match to TRBD1 (6 bases). The CDR3 is 13 residues long. Germline V gene data show CDR1 as MDHEN and CDR2 as SYDVKM. V dropped 3 bases and J dropped 8 bases, with 13 bases sitting between them. In nucleotides, the CDR3 is TGTGCCAGCAGTTTGGCGGGGGCAGGAGGCTACACCTTC. This encodes CASSLAGAGGYTF.

The chain uses TRBV30 and TRBJ2-1; TRBD2 matches 10 bases. V was pared by 3 bases and J by 6 bases, with 5 bases of the junction left unmatched. The CDR3 sequence is 14 residues long. Germline-derived CDR1 and CDR2 are GTSNPN and SVGIG (reference sequence). The CDR3 DNA reads TGTGCCTGGAGGGGGCTAGCGGGAGTCAATGAGCAGTTCTTC. This encodes CAWRGLAGVNEQFF.

This chain uses TRBV20-1 with TRBJ1-1; D gene uncertain. Trimming removed 7 bases from V and 1 base from J, with 10 bases in between. CDR1 DFQATT and CDR2 SNEGSKA come from the germline V gene (reference sequence). The CDR3 is 12 amino acids. The CDR3 sequence is CSGPLANTEAFF. DNA of the CDR3: TGCAGTGGACCCTTGGCGAACACTGAAGCTTTCTTT.

This clonotype has just a few counts. The chain joins TRBV11-2 to TRBJ2-1, with 7 bases aligning to TRBD2. V was pared by 5 bases and J by 11 bases, with 9 bases of the junction left unmatched. Germline V lookup: CDR1 SGHAT, CDR2 FQNNGV. The CDR3 covers 13 residues. CDR3 nucleotides: TGTGCCAGCAGCGACAGCCCGGGGACTAAGCAGTTCTTC. Protein sequence: CASSDSPGTKQFF.

This clonotype was recorded a few times. The J gene is TRBJ1-1, the V gene TRBV5-1; 7 bases are shared with TRBD1. V was clipped by 5 bases and J by 1 base; unmatched bases: 2. Germline-derived CDR1 and CDR2 are SGHRS and YFSETQ. The CDR3 contains 13 residues. The CDR3 DNA sequence: TGCGCCAGCAGGTACAGGGGGAACACTGAAGCTTTCTTT. Protein sequence: CASRYRGNTEAFF.

The rearrangement uses TRBV28 and TRBJ2-7, with TRBD2 matching 14 bases. The CDR3 loop spans 16 amino acids. Germline CDR1 reads MDHEN; CDR2 reads SYDVKM. The junction had 10 bases not matched to a gene; V was cut back by 6 bases and J by 6 bases. This CDR3 reads CASRVWDGTSGGEQYF. The CDR3 nucleotides read TGTGCCAGCAGAGTTTGGGATGGGACTAGCGGGGGCGAGCAGTACTTC.

J is TRBJ2-5 and V is TRBV6-1; weak D call: TRBD2 (6 bases). Trimming took off 5 bases at V and 1 base at J, with 11 bases between the two ends. CDR3 length equals 14 residues. Germline values: CDR1 MNHNS, CDR2 SASEGT. The CDR3 DNA reads TGTGCCAGCAGTCGGGCGGGACTCCAAGAGACCCAGTACTTC. Its translation is CASSRAGLQETQYF.

Only one count was recorded for this clonotype. This chain links TRBV18 with TRBJ2-1, with D possibly TRBD2 on 6 matching bases. Germline lookup yields CDR1 KGHSH and CDR2 LQKENI. V shed 1 base and J shed 2 bases, with 9 bases lying between them. The CDR3 sequence is 15 residues long. CDR3 sequence reads: CASSPRGNAYNEQFF. For the CDR3, the DNA is TGTGCCAGCTCACCACGCGGGAACGCCTACAATGAGCAGTTCTTC.

This clonotype was recorded many times. This chain links TRBV12-3 or TRBV12-4 with TRBJ1-4; the D gene is possibly TRBD1 (5 bases). The CDR3 is 13 amino acids. The V end was cut by 0 bases, the J end by 7 bases, with 6 bases between. The CDR3 DNA is TGTGCCAGCAGTTTAGCGGGGACTGAAAAACTGTTTTTT. This sequence encodes CASSLAGTEKLFF.

The J gene is TRBJ2-7, the V gene TRBV7-2, with no clear D. V was shortened by 2 bases and J by 0 bases, with 5 bases between the two germline ends. Germline V lookup: CDR1 SGHTA, CDR2 FQGNSA. CDR3 length equals 13 residues. CDR3 loop: CASSLYTSYEQYF. CDR3 nucleotide sequence: TGTGCCAGCAGCTTATACACCTCCTACGAGCAGTACTTC. The full variable domain, completed using reference TRBV7-2 and TRBJ2-7, is GAGVSQSPSNKVTEKGKDVELRCDPISGHTALYWYRQSLGQGLEFLIYFQGNSAPDKSGLPSDRFSAERTGGSVSTLTIQRTQQEDSAVYLCASSLYTSYEQYFGPGTRLTVT.

This clonotype was seen only a few times. This chain joins TRBV28 and TRBJ2-1; D is possibly TRBD2 (5 bases). The CDR3 is 14 residues long. V lost 2 bases, J lost 9 bases, and 14 bases lay in between. Germline CDR1 and CDR2: MDHEN and SYDVKM. In DNA, the CDR3 is TGTGCCAGCAGTTTAACCGGGATAAGGATTGAGCAGTTCTTC. It translates to CASSLTGIRIEQFF.

This clonotype has a count of ten or more. The chain recombines TRBV29-1 with TRBJ2-2; tentative D call: TRBD1 (7 bases). Germline V CDR1 and CDR2: SQVTM, ANQGSEA. Between the trimmed V and J ends, which lost 4 bases and 2 bases, there was a span of 11 bases. This CDR3 region has 14 residues. The CDR3 nucleotides are TGCAGCGTTGGCAGGGGGGCCAACACCGGGGAGCTGTTTTTT. Amino acid sequence: CSVGRGANTGELFF.

This clonotype was seen only a few times. The rearrangement links TRBV2 to TRBJ1-5; possible D gene TRBD1, 6 bases. V lost 7 bases and J lost 2, with 15 bases in between. The V gene's germline CDR1 is SNHLY and CDR2 FYNNEI. The CDR3 contains 15 residues. CDR3 DNA: TGTGCCAGCACTAGAGAGGCAGGGGGCAATCAGCCCCAGCATTTT. It codes for CASTREAGGNQPQHF. Using reference TRBV2 and TRBJ1-5 for the parts outside the CDR3, the full variable domain is EPEVTQTPSHQVTQMGQEVILRCVPISNHLYFYWYRQILGQKVEFLVSFYNNEISEKSEIFDDQFSVERPDGSNFTLKIRSTKLEDSAMYFCASTREAGGNQPQHFGDGTRLSIL.

The chain employs TRBV11-2 and TRBJ2-3; D is unresolved. CDR3 size: 14 residues. V was cut by 4 bases and J by 1 base, with 9 bases left in between. Germline CDR1 is SGHAT and CDR2 is FQNNGV. This CDR3 reads CASSSIGGTDTQYF. The CDR3 nucleotides are TGTGCCAGCAGCTCCATTGGAGGCACAGATACGCAGTATTTT.